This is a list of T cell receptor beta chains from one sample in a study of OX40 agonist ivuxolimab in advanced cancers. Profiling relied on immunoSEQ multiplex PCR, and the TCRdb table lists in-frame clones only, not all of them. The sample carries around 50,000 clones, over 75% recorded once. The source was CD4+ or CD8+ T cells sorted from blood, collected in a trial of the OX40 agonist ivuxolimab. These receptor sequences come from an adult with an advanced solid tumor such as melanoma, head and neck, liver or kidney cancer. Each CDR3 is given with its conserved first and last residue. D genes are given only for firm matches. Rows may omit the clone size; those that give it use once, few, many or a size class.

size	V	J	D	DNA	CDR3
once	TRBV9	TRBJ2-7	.	TGTGCCAGCAGCGAAGGGCAATTTTTCTACGAGCAGTACTTC	CASSEGQFFYEQYF
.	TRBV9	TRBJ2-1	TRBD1	TGTGCCAGCAGCGTAGGACAGGGGGGTGGGATTAGCTCCTACAATGAGCAGTTCTTC	CASSVGQGGGISSYNEQFF
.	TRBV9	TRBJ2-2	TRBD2	TGTGCCAGCAGCGTAGGGACTAGCGTTGCCACCGGGGAGCTGTTTTTT	CASSVGTSVATGELFF
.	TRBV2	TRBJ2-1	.	TGTGCCAGCAGTGAACCCGGGGAGCAGTTCTTC	CASSEPGEQFF
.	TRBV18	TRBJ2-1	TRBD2	TGTGCCAGCTCACCACCGGATCGGGAGGGGCAGTTCTTC	CASSPPDREGQFF
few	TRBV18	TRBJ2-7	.	TGTGCCAGCTCGCCACCATCCTCCTACGAGCAGTACTTC	CASSPPSSYEQYF
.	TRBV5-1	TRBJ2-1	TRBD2	TGCGCCAGCAGCTTGCCGGGGGGTGAGCAGTTCTTC	CASSLPGGEQFF
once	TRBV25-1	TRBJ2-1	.	TGTGCCAGCAGCCTGGCAAGCAATGAGCAGTTCTTC	CASSLASNEQFF
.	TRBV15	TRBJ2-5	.	TGTGCCACCAGCAGACAATGGGGGACCCAAGAGACCCAGTACTTC	CATSRQWGTQETQYF
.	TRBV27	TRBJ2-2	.	TGTGCCAGCAGCCGTAAGAGCCCCCATTTTTCGGACACCGGGGAGCTGTTTTTT	CASSRKSPHFSDTGELFF
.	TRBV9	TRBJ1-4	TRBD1	TGTGCCAGCAGCGTAGGGGGACAGGGGAGCAATGAAAAACTGTTTTTT	CASSVGGQGSNEKLFF
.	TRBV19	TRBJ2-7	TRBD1	TGTGCCAGTAGTACTTTGGGACAGGGGGCGCGCACCTACGAGCAGTACTTC	CASSTLGQGARTYEQYF
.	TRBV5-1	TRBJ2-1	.	TGCGCCAGCAGCTTAGATTTGGGAGGTTGGGGGAATGAGCAGTTCTTC	CASSLDLGGWGNEQFF
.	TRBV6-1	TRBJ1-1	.	TGTGCCAGCAGTGAAGAGGAGGGCCTAGGGAACACTGAAGCTTTCTTT	CASSEEEGLGNTEAFF
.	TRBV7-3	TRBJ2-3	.	TGTGCCAGCAGCGCTGGCCGTCGTGGGGATACGCAGTATTTT	CASSAGRRGDTQYF
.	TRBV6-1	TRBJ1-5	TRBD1	TGTGCCAGCACTTCGGCCCCAACAGGGGGATCCCAGCATTTT	CASTSAPTGGSQHF
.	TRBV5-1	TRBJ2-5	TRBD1	TGCGCCAGCAGCCCCCTTACGGGGACAGGGGCCGAAGAGACCCAGTACTTC	CASSPLTGTGAEETQYF
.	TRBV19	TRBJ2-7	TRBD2	TGTGCCAGTAGTCGGGCTAGCGGGAAGCCCTACGAGCAGTACTTC	CASSRASGKPYEQYF
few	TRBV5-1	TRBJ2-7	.	TGCGCCAGCAGCCCCGCGGGAAGCTCCTACGAGCAGTACTTC	CASSPAGSSYEQYF
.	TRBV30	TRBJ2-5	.	TGTGCCTGGAGTACTTACTCCGAGACCCAGTACTTC	CAWSTYSETQYF
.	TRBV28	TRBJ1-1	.	TGTGCCGGTGGAGGGCCAATGAACACTGAAGCTTTCTTT	CAGGGPMNTEAFF
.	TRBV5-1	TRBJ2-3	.	TGCGCCAGCAGTTATACGGGACTTAGCACAGATACGCAGTATTTT	CASSYTGLSTDTQYF
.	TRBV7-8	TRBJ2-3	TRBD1	TGTGCCAGCAGCTTAGCATCCCGGGACAGGGTGCAGCTCTCAGATACGCAGTATTTT	CASSLASRDRVQLSDTQYF
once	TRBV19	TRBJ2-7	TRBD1	TGTGCCAGTAGTTTCAACGGGGACAGTACGGAGCAGTACTTC	CASSFNGDSTEQYF
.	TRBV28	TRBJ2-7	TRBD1	TGTGCCAGCAGGTCGACAGGGGTCGAGCAGTACTTC	CASRSTGVEQYF
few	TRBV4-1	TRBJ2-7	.	TGCGCCAGCAGCCAGGGACTGGACTCCTACGAGCAGTACTTC	CASSQGLDSYEQYF
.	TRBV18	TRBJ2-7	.	TGTGCCAGCTCACCTTCACAGGGCGGGGAGCAGTACTTC	CASSPSQGGEQYF
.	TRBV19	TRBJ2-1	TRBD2	TGTGCCAGTAGTCCCGGGGGACTAGCATTTGAGCAGTTCTTC	CASSPGGLAFEQFF
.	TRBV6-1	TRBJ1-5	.	TGTGCCAGCAGTGAAGGGTCAGGGAGGGATCAGCCCCAGCATTTT	CASSEGSGRDQPQHF
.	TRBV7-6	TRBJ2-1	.	TGTGCCAGCAGCATCGGAGGCGAAAACTACAATGAGCAGTTCTTC	CASSIGGENYNEQFF
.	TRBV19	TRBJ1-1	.	TGTGCCAGTAGTCGACACCCGAACACTGAAGCTTTCTTT	CASSRHPNTEAFF
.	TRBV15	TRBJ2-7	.	TGTGCCACCAGCCCCCGGACATTTACCTACGAGCAGTACTTC	CATSPRTFTYEQYF
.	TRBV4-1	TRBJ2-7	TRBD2	TGCGCCAGCAGCCAGCTAAGCGGGAGCGTATCCTACGAGCAGTACTTC	CASSQLSGSVSYEQYF
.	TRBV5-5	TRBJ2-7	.	TGTGCCAGCAGCTTGGAGTTTCGGCTCGAGCAGTACTTC	CASSLEFRLEQYF
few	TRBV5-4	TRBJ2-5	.	TGTGCCAGCAGCTTTGCAGAGACCCAGTACTTC	CASSFAETQYF
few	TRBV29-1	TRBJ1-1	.	TGCAGCGTTGTGAAGGGGGAGAACACTGAAGCTTTCTTT	CSVVKGENTEAFF
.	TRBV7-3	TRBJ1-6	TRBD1	TGTGCCAGCAGCCCGCAGGGGGGGAGTTCACCCCTCCACTTT	CASSPQGGSSPLHF
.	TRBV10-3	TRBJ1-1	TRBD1	TGTGCCATCGGACCGAAGGGGGCCACTGAAGCTTTCTTT	CAIGPKGATEAFF
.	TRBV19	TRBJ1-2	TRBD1	TGTGCCAGTAGTAGGGGACAGGTGAATGGCTACACCTTC	CASSRGQVNGYTF